This TCR beta chain comes out of a study of CD8 T cells in ankylosing spondylitis. Study results and caveats: Reactive arthritis synovial fluid and blood were previously reported to contain some motif variants. Researchers reportedly found disease-linked clones significantly enriched in matched ankylosing spondylitis synovial fluid. A TCR beta motif of about eight highly homologous variants seemed to mark ankylosing spondylitis blood.

The germline V gene encodes CDR1 LNHDA and CDR2 SQIVND (reference sequence). The CDR3 runs to 15 residues. V dropped 5 bases and J dropped 0 bases, with 13 bases sitting between them. About this clonotype itself: The antigen is not known.

Libraries for TCR beta were made by quantitative 5'-RACE with molecular barcodes. MiXCR, run by TCRdb on the 5' RACE reads, gives a single entry per CDR3 protein. The sample lists around 540,000 distinct CDR3 sequences; roughly 13% were seen once. The sample comprised blood, either unsorted or a sorted T cell fraction (not recorded which). This receptor was obtained from a male donor with ankylosing spondylitis. The rearrangement joins TRBV19 to TRBJ1-1, with a possible D match to TRBD1 (5 bases). The CDR3 DNA reads as TGTGCCAGTAGTTCCGGGGCGGAATTGAACACTGAAGCTTTCTTT. It codes for CASSSGAELNTEAFF.